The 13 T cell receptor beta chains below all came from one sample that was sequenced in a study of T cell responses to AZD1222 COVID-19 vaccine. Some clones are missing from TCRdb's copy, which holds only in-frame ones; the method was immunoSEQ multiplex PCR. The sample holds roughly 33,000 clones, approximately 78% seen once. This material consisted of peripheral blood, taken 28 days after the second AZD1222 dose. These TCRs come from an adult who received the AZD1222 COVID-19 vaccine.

CDR3 in DNA: TGCAGTGGGACGGGGAACAGAGAGCAGTTCTTC. It specifies CSGTGNREQFF. The rearrangement uses TRBV20-1 and TRBJ2-1; D possibly corresponds to TRBD2 (5 bases). V lost 7 bases, J lost 10 bases, and 14 bases lay in between. Germline lookup yields CDR1 DFQATT and CDR2 SNEGSKA (reference sequence). The CDR3 is made up of 11 amino acids.

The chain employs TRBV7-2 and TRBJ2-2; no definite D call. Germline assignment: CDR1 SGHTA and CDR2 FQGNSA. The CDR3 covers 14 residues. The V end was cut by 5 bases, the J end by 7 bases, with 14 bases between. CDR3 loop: CASSPNRRDGELFF. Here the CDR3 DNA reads TGTGCCAGCAGCCCAAATAGGAGAGACGGGGAGCTGTTTTTT.

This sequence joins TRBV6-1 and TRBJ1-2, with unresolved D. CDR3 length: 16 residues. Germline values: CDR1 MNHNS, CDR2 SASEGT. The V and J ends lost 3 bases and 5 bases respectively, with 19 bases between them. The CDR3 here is CASSDLLGWADYGYTF. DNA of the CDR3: TGTGCCAGCAGTGACTTGCTAGGATGGGCCGATTATGGCTACACCTTC.

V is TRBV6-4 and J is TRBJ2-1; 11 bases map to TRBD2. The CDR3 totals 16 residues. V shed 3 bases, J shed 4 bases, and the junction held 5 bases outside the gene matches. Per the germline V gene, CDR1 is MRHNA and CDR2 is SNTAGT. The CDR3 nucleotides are TGTGCCAGCAGTGAGGCGGGGACTAGCGGTTACAATGAGCAGTTCTTC. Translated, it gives CASSEAGTSGYNEQFF.

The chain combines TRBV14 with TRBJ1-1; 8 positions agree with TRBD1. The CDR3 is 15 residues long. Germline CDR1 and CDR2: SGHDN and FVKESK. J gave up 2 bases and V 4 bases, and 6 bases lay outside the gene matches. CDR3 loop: CASSRNRGGNTEAFF. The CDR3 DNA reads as TGTGCCAGCAGCCGAAACAGGGGGGGAAACACTGAAGCTTTCTTT.

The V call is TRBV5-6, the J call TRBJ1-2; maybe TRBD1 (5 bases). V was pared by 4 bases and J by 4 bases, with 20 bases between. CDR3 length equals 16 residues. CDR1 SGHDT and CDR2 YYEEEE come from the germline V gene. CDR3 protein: CASSLRGPAYSYGYTF. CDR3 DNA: TGTGCCAGCAGCCTCCGGGGCCCAGCCTATTCCTATGGCTACACCTTC.

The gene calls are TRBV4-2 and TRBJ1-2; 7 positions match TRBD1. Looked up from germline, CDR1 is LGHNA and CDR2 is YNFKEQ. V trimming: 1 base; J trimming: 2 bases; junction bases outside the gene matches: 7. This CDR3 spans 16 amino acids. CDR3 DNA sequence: TGTGCCAGCAGCCAAGCTGGACAGGCCGCCAACTATGGCTACACCTTC. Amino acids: CASSQAGQAANYGYTF.

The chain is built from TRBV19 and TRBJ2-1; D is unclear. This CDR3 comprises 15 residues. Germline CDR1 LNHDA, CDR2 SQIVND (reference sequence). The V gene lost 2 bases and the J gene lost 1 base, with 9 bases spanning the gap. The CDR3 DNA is TGTGCCAGTAGTATAAAGGGCTTTTCCTACAATGAGCAGTTCTTC. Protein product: CASSIKGFSYNEQFF.

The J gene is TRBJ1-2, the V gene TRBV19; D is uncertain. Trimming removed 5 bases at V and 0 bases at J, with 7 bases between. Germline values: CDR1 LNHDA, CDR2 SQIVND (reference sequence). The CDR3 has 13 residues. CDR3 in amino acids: CASSVKSNYGYTF. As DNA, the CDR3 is TGTGCCAGTAGTGTGAAGTCTAACTATGGCTACACCTTC.

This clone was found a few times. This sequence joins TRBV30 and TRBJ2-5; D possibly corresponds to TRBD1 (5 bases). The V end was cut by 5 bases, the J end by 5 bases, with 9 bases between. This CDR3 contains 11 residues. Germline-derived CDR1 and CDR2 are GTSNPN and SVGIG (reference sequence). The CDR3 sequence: CAWGRAETQYF. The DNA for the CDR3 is TGTGCCTGGGGCAGGGCGGAGACCCAGTACTTC.

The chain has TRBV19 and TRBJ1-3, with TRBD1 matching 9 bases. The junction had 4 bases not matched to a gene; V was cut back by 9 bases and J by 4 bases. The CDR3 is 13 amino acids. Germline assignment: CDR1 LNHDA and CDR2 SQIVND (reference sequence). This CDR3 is CASEQGAGNTIYF. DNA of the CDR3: TGTGCCAGCGAACAGGGGGCCGGAAACACCATATATTTT.

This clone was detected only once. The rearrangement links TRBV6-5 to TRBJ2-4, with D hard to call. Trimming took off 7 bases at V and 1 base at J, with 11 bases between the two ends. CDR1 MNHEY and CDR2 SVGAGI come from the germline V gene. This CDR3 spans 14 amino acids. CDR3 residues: CASTGPGAKNIQYF. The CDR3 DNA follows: TGTGCCAGCACCGGTCCGGGTGCCAAAAACATTCAGTACTTC.

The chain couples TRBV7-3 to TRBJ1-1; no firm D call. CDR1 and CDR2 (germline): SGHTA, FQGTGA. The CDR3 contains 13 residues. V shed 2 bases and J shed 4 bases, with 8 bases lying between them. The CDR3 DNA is TGTGCCAGCAGCTTATTTGGGCCCACTGAAGCTTTCTTT. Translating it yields CASSLFGPTEAFF.